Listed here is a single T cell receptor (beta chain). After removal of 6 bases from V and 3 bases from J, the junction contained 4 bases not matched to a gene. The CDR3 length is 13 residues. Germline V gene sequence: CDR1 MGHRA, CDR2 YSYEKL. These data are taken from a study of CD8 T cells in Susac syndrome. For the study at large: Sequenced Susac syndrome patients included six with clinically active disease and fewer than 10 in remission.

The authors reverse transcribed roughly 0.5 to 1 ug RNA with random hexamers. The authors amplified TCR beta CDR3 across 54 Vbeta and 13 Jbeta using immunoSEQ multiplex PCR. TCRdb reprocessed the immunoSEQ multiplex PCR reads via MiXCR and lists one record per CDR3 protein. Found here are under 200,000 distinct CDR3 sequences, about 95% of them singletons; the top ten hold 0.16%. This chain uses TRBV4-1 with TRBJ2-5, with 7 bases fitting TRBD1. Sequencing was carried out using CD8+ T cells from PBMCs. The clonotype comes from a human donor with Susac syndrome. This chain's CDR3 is CASRAGTEETQYF. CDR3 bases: TGCGCCAGCAGGGCCGGGACAGAAGAGACCCAGTACTTC.